This T cell receptor beta chain emerged from a study of T cells in Graves' hyperthyroidism and ophthalmopathy (dated by TCRdb to between 2018 and 2021). For context, the study as a whole: Peripheral blood samples were taken at the time of initial diagnosis, prior to any treatment. An independent validation cohort of 18 to 20 hyperthyroidism patients and about 15 patients who later progressed to ophthalmopathy tested prospective prediction of ophthalmopathy. TCR V-J signatures able to tell the groups apart were searched for in a discovery cohort of 90 to 100 patients, of whom more than 40 had Graves' ophthalmopathy and 55 to 65 had stable Graves' hyperthyroidism. The paper reports TCR Vbeta CDR3 sequencing of approximately 140 peripheral blood samples: around 41 ophthalmopathy, about 75 hyperthyroidism and roughly 17 progressor patients. The study also compared thyroid tissue and blood T-cell repertoires from 5 to 7 Graves' hyperthyroidism patients. The roughly 100 discovery patients were divided at random into training and test sets in a 7:3 ratio. Once sampling was done, hyperthyroidism patients were given methimazole at a starting dose of 30 mg daily, whereas ophthalmopathy patients were given high-dose intravenous methylprednisolone. Here is what the overall study found, with its caveats: A model built on a 13 V-J signature distinguished ophthalmopathy from stable hyperthyroidism, reaching about 89% sensitivity and 81.08% specificity in cross-validation and 80%/75% in testing. During validation, the model predicted progression to ophthalmopathy a median of roughly 7.1 months ahead of onset, with just under 71% sensitivity and almost 75% specificity. Sample size was not statistically predetermined, and investigators were not blinded to group allocation. Most expanded thyroid clonotypes (frequency above 0.001) were also detected in blood, a finding suggesting that blood repertoires may reflect thyroid immune responses.

With respect to this clonotype: Its antigen is not yet known. Nothing much larger sits one base from this clone, and base qualities are not available.

The CDR3 sequence holds 16 residues, the cysteine and phenylalanine included. The only DNA kept is the CDR3, 48 bases in frame from the first base. Trimming leaves V shorter by 4 bases and J shorter by 5 bases, with the junction holding 12 bases beyond the gene matches. The germline V gene specifies SGHRS as CDR1 and YFSETQ as CDR2. The TCR beta CDR3 regions were amplified from RNA transcripts. For the first round of RT-PCR on the TCR CDR3, the HTBI primer set was used together with the Qiagen OneStep RT-PCR kit. Libraries were constructed in a second round of multiplex PCR, after which size selection and purification were performed. The libraries were sequenced on an Illumina HiSeq2000 using paired-end 100 bp reads. From the authors' description of their analysis: SOAPnuke was used to process the raw data, removing reads that contained adapters or uncalled bases, had a mean Phred below 15, or lacked an exact match to the constant primer or identifier. COPE v1.2.5 was used to merge the high-quality paired reads, and each unique nucleotide sequence was defined as a clonotype. Clonotypes were aligned to IMGT TRBV, TRBD and TRBJ reference segments using MiTCR v1.1. The analysis included only V-J combinations with a frequency above 0.0001, which together covered roughly 99% of the repertoires. A TCS score was defined as the ratio between F50 (clonal expansion) and ExV (chaos), using BLOSUM62-based TCRdist between CDR3 peptides within each V-J. Welch's t-statistics and random forest reduced 450 to 600 V-J features to 10 to 15, which were used in a naive Bayes classifier (R e1071). TCRdb redid the processing of the public reads, applying fastp at Q25 and MiXCR, and retained in-frame beta chains. Rows merge per CDR3 protein into single entries with the most common DNA and genes. The V and J calls follow TCRdb's processing rather than the paper's. In this sample the table shows about 420,000 distinct CDR3 sequences, around a sixth of which occur a single time. 7.5% to 9% of the sample is taken by the ten largest.

Graves' hyperthyroidism was defined as stable when no progression to ophthalmopathy occurred over 18 months of follow-up. Hyperthyroidism patients were aged 18 to 65 years and newly diagnosed, with disease duration of less than 2 months. Exclusion was applied to patients with uncontrolled infections, other autoimmune diseases, pregnancy or lactation. Diagnoses relied on clinical symptoms, serum thyroxine and TRAb, thyroid ultrasound and orbital computed tomography. Ficoll-Paque density gradient centrifugation was used to isolate PBMCs from around 10 ml of fresh peripheral blood. Trizol reagent was used to extract total RNA, and RNA quality was then checked on an Agilent 2100 Bioanalyzer.

The clonotype was recovered from a young woman with Graves' hyperthyroidism. Recombination linked TRBV5-1 to TRBJ2-1; 7 bases in the middle match TRBD2. Sequenced sample: blood. The CDR3 sequence is CASSLRASGVDNEQFF. The DNA reads TGCGCCAGCAGCCTCCGGGCCAGCGGGGTCGACAATGAGCAGTTCTTC.